Detailed here is one T cell receptor (beta chain). In the original analysis: Researchers report that nucleated cell counts were estimated from reference gene primer amplification. Repertoires were generated with immunoSEQ multiplex PCR, while TCRdb's copy carries only in-frame clones and drops some. For V, J and clone size, that table is used; D and trimming come from the DNA. In the table there are roughly 250,000 clones, around four fifths of which are singletons. CDR1 and CDR2 from the germline V gene are LGHNA and YSLEER. Trimming removed 4 bases from V and 4 bases from J; junction bases left unmatched: 13. This CDR3 contains 18 residues. The data were obtained in a study of blood T cell repertoires in COVID-19. About the research overall: Donors in the United States, Italy and Spain gave samples during acute or convalescent COVID-19. T cells, B-cell-depleted T cells, or PBMCs supplied cDNA or gDNA.

This rearrangement joins TRBV4-3 to TRBJ1-3, with TRBD1 matching 10 bases. The material sequenced was peripheral blood. This sequence originates from a woman aged 80 or over with acute or convalescent COVID-19. CDR3 loop: CASSRTSPGTGVGNTIYF. The CDR3 bases are TGCGCCAGCAGCCGAACCTCGCCGGGGACAGGGGTGGGAAACACCATATATTTT.